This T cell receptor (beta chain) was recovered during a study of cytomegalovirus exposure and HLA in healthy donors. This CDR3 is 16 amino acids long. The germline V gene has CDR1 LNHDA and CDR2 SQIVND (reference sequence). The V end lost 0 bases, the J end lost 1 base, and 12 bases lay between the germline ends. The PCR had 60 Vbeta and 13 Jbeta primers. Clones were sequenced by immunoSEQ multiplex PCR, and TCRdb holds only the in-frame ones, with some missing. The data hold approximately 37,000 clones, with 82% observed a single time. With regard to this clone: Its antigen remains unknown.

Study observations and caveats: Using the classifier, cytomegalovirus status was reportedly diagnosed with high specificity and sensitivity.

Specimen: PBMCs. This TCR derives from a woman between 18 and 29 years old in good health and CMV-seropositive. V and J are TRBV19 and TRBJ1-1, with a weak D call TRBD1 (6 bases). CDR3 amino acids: CASSIDPGTRNTEAFF. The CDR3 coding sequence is TGTGCCAGTAGTATAGACCCCGGGACAAGGAACACTGAAGCTTTCTTT. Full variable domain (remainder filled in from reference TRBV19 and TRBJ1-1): DGGITQSPKYLFRKEGQNVTLSCEQNLNHDAMYWYRQDPGQGLRLIYYSQIVNDFQKGDIAEGYSVSREKKESFPLTVTSAQKNPTAFYLCASSIDPGTRNTEAFFGQGTRLTVV.